This T cell receptor (beta chain) was sequenced for a study of shared clonotypes between healthy human individuals (TCRdb year 2020). Concerning the study at large: The cohort comprised two women and a few men aged 18 to 49 years. For each donor, three plates each were used for CD4 naive and CD4 memory, two plates were used for CD8 naive, and one plate was used for CD8 memory. Blood TCR repertoires of about five healthy adults were deeply sequenced to estimate repertoire size and the extent of clonotype sharing between individuals. To increase sequencing depth and limit assay-specific biases, different laboratories used diverse techniques to prepare libraries and sequence TCR repertoires. Leukapheresis yielded between about 0.9 and 9.5 billion PBMCs per donor. Study-wide conclusions, independent of this receptor: Across a handful of donors, 4.5% to 6.5% of naive CD4, around 3.3% of naive CD8, approximately 2.5% of memory CD4, and roughly 0.4% of memory CD8 clonotypes were shared. Compared with non-shared clonotypes, clonotypes shared by all four sorted-subset donors had higher generation probabilities. Even with the large sequencing depth, rarefaction of the sorted-subset datasets indicated that sequencing was incomplete. Naive subsets generally had larger estimated clonotype richness than memory subsets. Sampling was restricted to blood, and TCR repertoires in tissues likely differ from the TCR repertoires found in blood. Pairwise subsampling indicated that sequencing depth was expected to affect the degree of clonotype sharing among donors. Because the study included a small number of donors, the genetic and exposure-history diversity represented was limited.

TCR CDR3 regions were amplified from genomic DNA by multiplex PCR using the deep immunoSEQ assay. Extracted genomic DNA from each cell subset was spread evenly across all wells of several immunoSEQ 96-well plates, with each plate serving as a replicate. For sorted subsets, each replicate PCR was loaded with 200 ng genomic DNA, equivalent to about 30,000 T cell genomes. Purified libraries were measured with a Qubit 3.0 fluorometer, size-checked on a Bioanalyzer 2100, and measured again with the KAPA Library Quantification kit. Every immunoSEQ 96-well plate was sequenced on a separate single-read 150-cycle Illumina NextSeq 550 flow cell. The authors' pipeline ran thus. The immunoSEQ output contained only junctional sequences without quality scores, so filtering could not match that applied to full-length reads. To assign V/J genes and CDR3, sequences were annotated against IMGT germline references using PyIR, a Python wrapper for IgBLAST v1.9. Reads were removed for weak V/J assignments (E-value above 1e-6), missing CDR3, stop codons, out-of-frame junctions, or ambiguous translated residues. V3J clonotypes were defined as sequences sharing an identical inferred V gene, J gene, and CDR3 amino acid sequence. The percentage overlap between two repertoires was calculated by dividing the number of shared unique clonotypes by the size of the smaller repertoire. Repertoire richness was assessed with RTK rarefaction, the Chao1 estimator, and Recon v2.1 estimates of unobserved clonotypes. OLGA was used to compute generation probabilities for all TCRbeta clonotypes that the gDNA method yielded from a handful of donors. The table comes from immuneACCESS by way of TCRdb, which keeps in-frame sequences with V and J called. Part of the clones is missing from these tables; in studies checked, under half for an unresolved V gene and the rest for unknown reasons. D and trimming were read from the DNA, whereas the V and J calls and clone size are those reported in that table. The sample table lists 1.6 million or so clones, 95% to 97% of them with a count of one. Approximately 1.1% of the sample is in the top ten clones.

The donors were healthy, HIV-negative adults who had no recently reported acute infections or vaccinations. Every donor was a Caucasian adult living in Nashville, Tennessee, USA. CD4+ T cells were enriched by magnetic negative selection, after which naive cells were positively selected on CD45RA and the negative fraction was taken as the memory subset. Blood was collected by leukapheresis, and PBMCs were isolated by Ficoll-Histopaque density gradient centrifugation and then cryopreserved in liquid nitrogen vapor phase. Analytical flow cytometry was used to check the purity and quantity of each magnetically sorted T cell population. Each sorted fraction had its genomic DNA isolated and then quantified by UV absorbance on a Nanodrop 2000c. This clone was seen a single time. The antigen it binds to is not known. Base qualities are not provided; no much larger clone lies one nucleotide away. V is cut by 0 bases and J by 10 bases, and the space between the germline ends is 18 bases. The germline V gene provides CDR1 KGHSH and CDR2 LQKENI. Including cysteine and phenylalanine, the CDR3 has 16 amino acids. The read is trimmed to its CDR3 DNA, 48 bases read in frame from base 1.

The sequenced sample consisted of naive CD4+ T cells sorted from blood. This sample's cell subset or site label indicates: CD45RA+ positively selected. The clonotype comes from a young man in good health. The chain is assembled from TRBV18 and TRBJ1-4; confidence is insufficient to name the D gene. The CDR3 protein: CASSPPAAVISGKLFF. The DNA reads as follows: TGTGCCAGCTCACCACCGGCGGCTGTCATTTCTGGAAAACTGTTTTTT.